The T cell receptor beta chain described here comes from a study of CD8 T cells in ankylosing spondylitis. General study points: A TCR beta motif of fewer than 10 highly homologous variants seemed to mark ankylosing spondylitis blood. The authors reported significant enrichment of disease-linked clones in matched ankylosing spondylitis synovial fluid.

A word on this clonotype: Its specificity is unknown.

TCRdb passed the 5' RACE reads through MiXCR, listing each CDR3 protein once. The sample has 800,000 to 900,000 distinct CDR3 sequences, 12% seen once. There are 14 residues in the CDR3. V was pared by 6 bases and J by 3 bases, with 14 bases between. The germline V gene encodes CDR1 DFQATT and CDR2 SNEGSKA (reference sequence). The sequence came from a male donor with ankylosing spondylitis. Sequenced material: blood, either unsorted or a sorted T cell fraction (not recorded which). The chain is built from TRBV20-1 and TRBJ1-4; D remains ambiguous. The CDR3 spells CSAQTGLANEKLFF. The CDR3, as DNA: TGCAGTGCACAGACGGGGTTGGCTAATGAAAAACTGTTTTTT.